The rows below give T cell receptor beta chains drawn from one sample of a study of blood T cell repertoires in COVID-19. Only in-frame clones appear in the TCRdb table, and some are missing; sequencing was by immunoSEQ multiplex PCR. The data show about 350,000 clones, roughly nine tenths seen once. Source material: PBMCs or T cells enriched from blood (not recorded which). Every receptor here comes from a woman aged 25 to 39 who had recovered from COVID-19. Both conserved end residues are part of each CDR3. Each record gives: D gene, V gene, clone size, J gene, CDR3 DNA, CDR3 protein. A D gene is named only where the DNA matches it firmly. Not all rows give a size; the values are once, few, many and, for expanded clones, a class.

>TRBD1|TRBV19|NA|TRBJ1-5
TGTGCCAGTACAAACCGGGACAGGGGTTTTGGCCAGCCCCAGCATTTT
CASTNRDRGFGQPQHF
>TRBD2|TRBV2|NA|TRBJ2-1
TGTGCCAGCAGTGAGAATTGGCGGGGGAGCTCCTACAATGAGCAGTTCTTC
CASSENWRGSSYNEQFF
>TRBD1|TRBV7-9|NA|TRBJ1-1
TGTGCCAGCAGCTTAGCCAGGGGGCCCACTGAAGCTTTCTTT
CASSLARGPTEAFF
>TRBD2|TRBV7-6|NA|TRBJ2-5
TGTGCCAGCAGCATACAAGCGGGGGGAGGAGAGACCCAGTACTTC
CASSIQAGGGETQYF
>TRBD1|TRBV6-5|NA|TRBJ1-4
TGTGCCAGCAGTTACTCCGGGACAGGGGACGAAAAACTGTTTTTT
CASSYSGTGDEKLFF
>NA|TRBV28|few|TRBJ2-1
TGTGCCAGCAGTTTTAGCGACAGGTACAATGAGCAGTTCTTC
CASSFSDRYNEQFF
>TRBD1|TRBV6-5|NA|TRBJ1-6
TGTGCCAGCAGTCTCGACAGGGAAAATTCACCCCTCCACTTT
CASSLDRENSPLHF
>NA|TRBV20-1|NA|TRBJ1-2
TGCAGTGCTAGCATTTCTCAGGGCTACACCTTC
CSASISQGYTF
>NA|TRBV11-2|NA|TRBJ2-3
TGTGCCAGCAGCTTAGCGGGGGGCACAGGCACAGATACGCAGTATTTT
CASSLAGGTGTDTQYF
>NA|TRBV28|NA|TRBJ1-4
TGTGCCAGCAGTTCCCGTGTCGCCCAGAGGGAAAAACTGTTTTTT
CASSSRVAQREKLFF
>NA|TRBV5-6|NA|TRBJ1-3
TGTGCCAGCAGCTTGGGGGGGACATTGATCTCTGGAAACACCATATATTTT
CASSLGGTLISGNTIYF
>NA|TRBV2|NA|TRBJ1-5
TGTGCCAGCAGTGAAGCGCTCGGGAGGAATCAGCCCCAGCATTTT
CASSEALGRNQPQHF
>TRBD1|TRBV7-2|NA|TRBJ1-5
TGTGCCAGCAGCTTACCGCCCCGAGGGGGACAGGGTCAGCCCCAGCATTTT
CASSLPPRGGQGQPQHF
>NA|TRBV28|NA|TRBJ1-5
TGTGCCAGCAGTTTTTGGCCCCTAGGGGATTTTTTCGATCAGCCCCAGCATTTT
CASSFWPLGDFFDQPQHF